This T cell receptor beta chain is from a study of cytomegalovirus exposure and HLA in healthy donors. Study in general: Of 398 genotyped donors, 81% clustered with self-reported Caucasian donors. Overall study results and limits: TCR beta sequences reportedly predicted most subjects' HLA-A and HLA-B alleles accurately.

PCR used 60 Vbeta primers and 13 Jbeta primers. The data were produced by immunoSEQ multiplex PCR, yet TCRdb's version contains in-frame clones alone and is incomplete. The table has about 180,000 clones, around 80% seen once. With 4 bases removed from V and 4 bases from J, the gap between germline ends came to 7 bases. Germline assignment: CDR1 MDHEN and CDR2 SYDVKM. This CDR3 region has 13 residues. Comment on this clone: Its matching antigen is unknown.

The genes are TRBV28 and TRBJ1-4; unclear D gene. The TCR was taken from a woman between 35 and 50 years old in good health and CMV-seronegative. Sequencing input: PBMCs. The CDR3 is CASSSPRNEKLFF. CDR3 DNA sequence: TGTGCCAGCAGTTCCCCCCGTAATGAAAAACTGTTTTTT. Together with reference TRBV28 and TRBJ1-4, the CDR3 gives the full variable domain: DVKVTQSSRYLVKRTGEKVFLECVQDMDHENMFWYRQDPGLGLRLIYFSYDVKMKEKGDIPEGYSVSREKKERFSLILESASTNQTSMYLCASSSPRNEKLFFGSGTQLSVL.